This note documents a single TCR beta chain sequence. Antigen unknown. These data belong to a study of identical twins. Points from the study as a whole: Out-of-frame alpha sequences shared between twins exhibited an excess of low generation probability. The study found weaker excess twin sharing in beta out-of-frame sequences. Recombination models fit unrelated individuals' TCR alpha sharing but underestimated twins'.

Through template switching, a universal primer site was introduced, and the cDNA contained unique molecular identifiers. MiXCR, run by TCRdb on the 5' RACE reads, gives a single entry per CDR3 protein. Of some 300,000 distinct CDR3 sequences in the sample, 10% to 15% were seen once. Losses at the gene ends were 1 base for V and 5 bases for J; bases not matched to a gene: 5. Germline CDR1 reads MGHRA; CDR2 reads YSYEKL. This CDR3 region has 14 residues. These sequences were also reported in another study, on yellow fever vaccine responses in identical twins.

Sequencing was performed on CD8+ T cells sorted from blood. This receptor was identified in a young woman in good health. The V and J genes are TRBV4-1 and TRBJ2-7, with TRBD1 matching over 7 bases. In DNA form, the CDR3 reads TGCGCCAGCAGCCAAGTCCCCGGGACAGACGAGCAGTACTTC. This encodes CASSQVPGTDEQYF.